These T cell receptor beta chains were read from a single sample in a study of T cell changes during pregnancy in multiple sclerosis. Method: immunoSEQ multiplex PCR; TCRdb's copy keeps in-frame clones and lacks some. The table shows over 90,000 clones, with about nine tenths occurring only once. The starting material was peripheral blood, obtained in the second trimester of pregnancy. All receptors derive from a female donor in good health, enrolled as a control in a pregnancy study. CDR3s include the opening cysteine and the closing phenylalanine or tryptophan. Clone size is given for some rows only: seen once, a few or many times, or a class if the clone is expanded.

v_gene	j_gene	abundance	CDR3aa
TRBV6-1	TRBJ1-3	-	CASSGQGTLSGNTIYF
TRBV7-2	TRBJ1-2	few	CASSRTGGEGYTF
TRBV6-5	TRBJ1-4	-	CASSQRQGIEKLFF
TRBV25-1	TRBJ1-5	-	CASSPPTRDQPQHF
TRBV19	TRBJ1-2	-	CASSWTGDYGYTF
TRBV7-9	TRBJ1-1	once	CASSVSWGGGFSRDTEAFF
TRBV7-2	TRBJ1-1	-	CASSLTENTEAFF
TRBV18	TRBJ2-1	-	CASSPLSTSGSSNEQFF
TRBV6-1	TRBJ1-4	-	CASSVRQGATNEKLFF
TRBV5-1	TRBJ2-7	-	CASSPAGGLGEQYF
TRBV14	TRBJ1-2	-	CASSQAGDRGPSF
TRBV7-6	TRBJ1-1	-	CASSTQGNTEAFF
TRBV6-1	TRBJ2-4	-	CASSDWRQGAAKNIQYF
TRBV19	TRBJ2-1	-	CASSRVRDSTQFF
TRBV19	TRBJ2-3	-	CASSIVGAGTDTQYF
TRBV7-6	TRBJ1-2	-	CASSLPGQGNGYTF
TRBV6-5	TRBJ1-1	-	CASSYRQGNTEAFF